This TCR beta chain was sequenced in a study of blood T cells in healthy people across ages. This clonotype was seen a few times. The second PCR ran about 6 to 12 cycles with a sample-barcoded 5' primer and J-beta primers. Each cDNA molecule received a tag from a template-switch adaptor that had 12 random nucleotides. A single record per CDR3 protein comes from TCRdb applying MiXCR to the 5' RACE reads. The table records about 1.6 million distinct CDR3 sequences, roughly 32% of them present only once. The CDR3 has 15 residues. V gave up 5 bases and J gave up 2 bases, with 12 bases separating them. The germline V gene encodes CDR1 KGHDR and CDR2 SFDVKD.

The source of this sequence is a woman aged 30 to 39 in good health. The gene calls are TRBV24-1 and TRBJ2-1, with TRBD2 as a possible D gene (6 bases). The sample was blood. The CDR3 here is CATSGSGDPYNEQFF. The CDR3, as DNA: TGTGCCACCAGTGGGTCGGGGGACCCCTACAATGAGCAGTTCTTC.